A selection of T cell receptor beta chains follows, all from one sample in a study of PD-L1 blockade in urothelial cancer. The assay was immunoSEQ multiplex PCR, and TCRdb's table has in-frame clones only and misses some. Here the sample spans around 70,000 clones, roughly 89% being singletons. Specimen: PBMCs, collected around atezolizumab (anti-PD-L1) treatment. The receptors stem from a woman in her 70s with urothelial cancer. Both conserved end residues are part of each CDR3. The order of the fields is D gene, J gene, clone size, V gene, CDR3 protein, CDR3 DNA. The D gene is left open where the match is weak. Not every row has a clone size; where given, it reads once, few, many or a size class.

>.|TRBJ1-4|.|TRBV6-5
CASSFGGANEKLFF
TGTGCCAGCAGTTTTGGAGGCGCTAATGAAAAACTGTTTTTT
>.|TRBJ1-6|.|TRBV30
CAWRTTDNSPLHF
TGTGCCTGGAGAACGACAGATAATTCACCCCTCCACTTT
>.|TRBJ1-6|once|TRBV5-1
CASSLDGGRGLYNSPLHF
TGCGCCAGCAGCTTGGACGGCGGACGGGGTCTCTATAATTCACCCCTCCACTTT
>TRBD2|TRBJ2-3|once|TRBV9
CASSVAASGRGTDTQYF
TGTGCCAGCAGCGTCGCGGCTAGCGGGCGAGGCACAGATACGCAGTATTTT
>.|TRBJ1-5|.|TRBV5-6
CASSLYRLANQPQHF
TGTGCCAGCAGCTTGTACAGGTTAGCCAATCAGCCCCAGCATTTT
>TRBD1|TRBJ1-1|.|TRBV15
CATRTGIGGNTEAFF
TGTGCCACCAGGACAGGGATTGGGGGGAACACTGAAGCTTTCTTT
>TRBD1|TRBJ2-1|.|TRBV18
CASSPLRQGANEQFF
TGTGCCAGCTCACCGCTTAGACAGGGGGCGAATGAGCAGTTCTTC
>TRBD2|TRBJ2-7|.|TRBV18
CASSFGTSGAVYEQYF
TGTGCCAGCTCATTCGGGACTAGCGGGGCGGTCTACGAGCAGTACTTC
>TRBD1|TRBJ2-5|once|TRBV11-2
CASSRLGQGRETQYF
TGTGCCAGCAGCCGTTTGGGACAGGGGCGGGAGACCCAGTACTTC
>.|TRBJ1-2|.|TRBV7-2
CASSPTPTGGAYGYTF
TGTGCCAGCAGCCCCACCCCGACAGGAGGTGCCTATGGCTACACCTTC
>.|TRBJ2-7|.|TRBV9
CASSVDGRVGYEQYF
TGTGCCAGCAGCGTAGATGGCAGGGTCGGCTACGAGCAGTACTTC
>TRBD2|TRBJ2-3|.|TRBV7-3
CASSLRRPLAGAGTDTQYF
TGTGCCAGCAGCTTAAGGCGACCACTAGCGGGAGCTGGCACAGATACGCAGTATTTT
>TRBD1|TRBJ2-2|.|TRBV11-3
CASSLRSQGVTTGELFF
TGTGCCAGCAGCTTAAGGTCGCAGGGGGTGACTACCGGGGAGCTGTTTTTT
>TRBD2|TRBJ2-7|.|TRBV7-9
CASSRSGGVYEQYF
TGTGCCAGCAGCCGCTCGGGGGGGGTGTACGAGCAGTACTTC
>TRBD1|TRBJ1-6|.|TRBV30
CAWSGARTGGHSPLHF
TGTGCCTGGAGTGGAGCTAGGACAGGGGGACATTCACCCCTCCACTTT
>.|TRBJ1-5|.|TRBV4-3
CASSHVFTGNQPQHF
TGCGCCAGCAGCCATGTTTTCACGGGCAATCAGCCCCAGCATTTT
>TRBD2|TRBJ2-1|.|TRBV7-8
CASSHGGLAGGRSNVYNEQFF
TGTGCCAGCAGCCATGGAGGACTAGCGGGGGGAAGGAGCAATGTCTACAATGAGCAGTTCTTC
>TRBD1|TRBJ1-5|.|TRBV29-1
CSVGQGIQPQHF
TGCAGCGTTGGACAGGGTATTCAGCCCCAGCATTTT
>TRBD2|TRBJ2-2|.|TRBV9
CASSVGRRSGGNTGELFF
TGTGCCAGCAGCGTAGGAAGGAGATCGGGGGGGAACACCGGGGAGCTGTTTTTT
>.|TRBJ2-5|.|TRBV5-4
CASTPRRGELPQYF
TGTGCCAGCACCCCTAGGCGGGGCGAGTTGCCCCAGTACTTC
>.|TRBJ2-2|.|TRBV11-3
CASSLTGTTGELFF
TGTGCCAGCAGCTTAACAGGGACCACCGGGGAGCTGTTTTTT
>TRBD2|TRBJ2-4|.|TRBV4-1
CASSQDLRDYGVAGNIQYF
TGCGCCAGCAGCCAAGACCTCCGGGACTATGGTGTTGCGGGAAACATTCAGTACTTC
>.|TRBJ2-2|.|TRBV28
CASRRSGENGELFF
TGTGCCAGCAGGAGATCAGGGGAAAACGGGGAGCTGTTTTTT
>TRBD1|TRBJ2-7|once|TRBV10-3
CAISESTGLYEQYF
TGTGCCATCAGTGAGTCGACAGGGCTCTACGAGCAGTACTTC
>TRBD1|TRBJ1-2|once|TRBV18
CASSPRDRADNYGYTF
TGTGCCAGCTCACCACGGGACAGGGCCGACAACTATGGCTACACCTTC
>TRBD2|TRBJ2-1|once|TRBV13
CASSHSGGVNNEQFF
TGTGCCAGCAGCCACAGCGGGGGGGTGAACAATGAGCAGTTCTTC
>.|TRBJ1-5|.|TRBV1
CTSSQRDQPQHF
TGCACCAGCAGCCAACGGGATCAGCCCCAGCATTTT
>.|TRBJ2-1|.|TRBV29-1
CSVEGGLRFNEQFF
TGCAGCGTCGAGGGGGGGCTGAGGTTCAATGAGCAGTTCTTC
>.|TRBJ2-3|.|TRBV18
CASSPGQYTDTQYF
TGTGCCAGCTCACCCGGACAGTACACAGATACGCAGTATTTT
>TRBD1|TRBJ2-7|.|TRBV5-4
CASSLGTGGTYEQYF
TGTGCCAGCAGCCTAGGGACAGGGGGGACCTACGAGCAGTACTTC
>TRBD1|TRBJ2-1|.|TRBV4-3
CASRATGGISGEQFF
TGCGCCAGCAGAGCCACAGGGGGCATATCGGGTGAGCAGTTCTTC
>TRBD2|TRBJ2-5|.|TRBV4-1
CASSQPGLGVETQYF
TGCGCCAGCAGCCAACCGGGACTAGGGGTGGAGACCCAGTACTTC
>.|TRBJ2-7|.|TRBV28
CASTPSVEEGEQYF
TGTGCCAGCACCCCCTCAGTTGAGGAGGGCGAGCAGTACTTC